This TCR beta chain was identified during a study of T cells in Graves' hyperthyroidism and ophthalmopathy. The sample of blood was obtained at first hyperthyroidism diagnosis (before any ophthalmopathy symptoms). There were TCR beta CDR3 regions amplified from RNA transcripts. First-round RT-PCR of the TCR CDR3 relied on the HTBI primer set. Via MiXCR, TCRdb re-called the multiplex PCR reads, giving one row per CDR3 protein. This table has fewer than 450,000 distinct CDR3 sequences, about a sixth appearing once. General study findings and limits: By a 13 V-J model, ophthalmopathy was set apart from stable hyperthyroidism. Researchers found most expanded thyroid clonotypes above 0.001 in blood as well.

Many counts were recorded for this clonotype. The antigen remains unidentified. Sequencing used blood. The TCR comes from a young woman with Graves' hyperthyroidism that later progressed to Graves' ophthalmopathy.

CDR3 DNA sequence: TGCGCCAGCAGGCAGATTAGCGGGAGATACAATGAGCAGTTCTTC. Residues: CASRQISGRYNEQFF. The V call is TRBV5-1, the J call TRBJ2-1; TRBD2 aligns across 9 bases. The CDR3 has 15 residues. With V trimmed by 5 bases and J by 4 bases, 7 bases remained unmatched. Germline lookup yields CDR1 SGHRS and CDR2 YFSETQ.